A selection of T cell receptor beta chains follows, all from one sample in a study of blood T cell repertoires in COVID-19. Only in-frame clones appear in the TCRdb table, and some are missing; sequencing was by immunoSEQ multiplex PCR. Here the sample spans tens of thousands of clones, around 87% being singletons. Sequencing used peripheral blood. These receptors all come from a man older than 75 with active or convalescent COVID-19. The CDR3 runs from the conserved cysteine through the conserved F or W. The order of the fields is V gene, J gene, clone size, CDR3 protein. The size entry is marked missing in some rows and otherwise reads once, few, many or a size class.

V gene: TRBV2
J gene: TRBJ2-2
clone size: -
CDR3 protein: CARQAGTHYTGELFF

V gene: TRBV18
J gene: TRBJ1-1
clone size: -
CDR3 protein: CASSPGQGAEAFF

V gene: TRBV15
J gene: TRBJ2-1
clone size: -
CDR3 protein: CATSRIRDYRNEQFF

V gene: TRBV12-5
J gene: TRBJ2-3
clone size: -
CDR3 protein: CASGFQGGADTQYF

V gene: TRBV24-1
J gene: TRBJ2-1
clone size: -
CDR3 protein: CATAGTRTYNEQFF

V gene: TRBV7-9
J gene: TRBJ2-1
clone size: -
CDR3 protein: CASSPRGGDIEVF

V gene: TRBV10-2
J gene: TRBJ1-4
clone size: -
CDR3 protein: CASSVVRNNEKLFF

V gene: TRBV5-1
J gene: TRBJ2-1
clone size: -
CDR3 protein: CASSLAWGGNEQFF

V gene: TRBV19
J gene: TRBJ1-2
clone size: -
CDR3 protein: CASSIITGQISNYGYTF

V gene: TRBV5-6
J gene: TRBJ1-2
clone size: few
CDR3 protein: CASSEQGQGHTGYTF

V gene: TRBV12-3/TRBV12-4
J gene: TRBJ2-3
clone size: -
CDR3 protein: CASSLGLVDTQYF

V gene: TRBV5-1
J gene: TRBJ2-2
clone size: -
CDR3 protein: CASRGYSGSSNTGELFF

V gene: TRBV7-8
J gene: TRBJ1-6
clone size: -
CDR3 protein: CASSSTGVVSPLHF

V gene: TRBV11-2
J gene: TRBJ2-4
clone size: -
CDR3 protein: CASRNRGQKNIQYF

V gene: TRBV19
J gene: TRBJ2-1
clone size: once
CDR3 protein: CASSEGQGVYNEQFF

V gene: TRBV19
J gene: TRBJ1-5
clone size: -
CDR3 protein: CASSILRRGQPQHF

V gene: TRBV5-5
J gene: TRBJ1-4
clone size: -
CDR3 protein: CASSLGAREKLFF

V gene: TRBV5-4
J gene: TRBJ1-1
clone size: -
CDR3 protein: CASSRDSSRDTEAFF

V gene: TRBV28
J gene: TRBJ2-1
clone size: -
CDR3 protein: CASSLLGQGFDEQFF

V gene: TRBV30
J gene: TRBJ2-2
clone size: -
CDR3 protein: CARGEDGNTGELFF

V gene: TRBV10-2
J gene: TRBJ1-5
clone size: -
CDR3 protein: CASSEIGRDNQPQHF

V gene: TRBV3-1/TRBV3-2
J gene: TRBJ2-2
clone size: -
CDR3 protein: CASSQAGLAANTGELFF

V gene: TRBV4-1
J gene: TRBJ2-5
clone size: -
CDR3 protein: CASSQDPRAGTQYF

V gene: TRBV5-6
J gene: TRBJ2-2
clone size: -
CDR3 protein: CASSLVYAENTGELFF

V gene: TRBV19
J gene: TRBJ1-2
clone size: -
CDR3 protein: CASTQGALNNYGYTF

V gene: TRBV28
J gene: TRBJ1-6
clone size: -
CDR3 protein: CASRRQFSSPLHF

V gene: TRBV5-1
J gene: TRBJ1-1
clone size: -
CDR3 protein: CASSLLQSNTEAFF

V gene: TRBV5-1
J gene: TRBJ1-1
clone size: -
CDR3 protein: CASSFEGNTEAFF

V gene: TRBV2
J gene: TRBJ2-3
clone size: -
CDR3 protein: CAIAGERTDTQYF

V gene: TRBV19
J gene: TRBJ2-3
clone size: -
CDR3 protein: CASRLLAGGADTQYF

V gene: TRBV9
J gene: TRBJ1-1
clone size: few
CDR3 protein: CASSVRSQNTEAFF

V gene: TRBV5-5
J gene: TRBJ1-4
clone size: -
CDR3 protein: CASSLDSGTGVKLFF

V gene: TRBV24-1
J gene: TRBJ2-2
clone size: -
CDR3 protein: CATQAGANTGELFF

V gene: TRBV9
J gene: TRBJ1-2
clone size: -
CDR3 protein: CASSPIFYQGDYGYTF

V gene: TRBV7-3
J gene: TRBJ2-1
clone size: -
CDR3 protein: CASSLSGGSSSYNEQFF

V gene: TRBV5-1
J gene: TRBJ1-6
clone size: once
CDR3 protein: CASSFEASPLHF

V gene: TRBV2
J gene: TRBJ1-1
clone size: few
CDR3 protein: CASSDRQGNTEAFF

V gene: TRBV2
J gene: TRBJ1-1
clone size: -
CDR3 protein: CASSGQGNTEAFF

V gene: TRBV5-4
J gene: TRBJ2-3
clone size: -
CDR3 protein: CASSLAGSTDTQYF

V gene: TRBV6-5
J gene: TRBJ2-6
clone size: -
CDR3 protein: CASTRVVGANVLTF

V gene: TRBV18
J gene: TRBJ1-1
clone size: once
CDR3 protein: CASTLPPTGNTEAFF

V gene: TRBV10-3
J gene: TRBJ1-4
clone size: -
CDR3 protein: CAISLTGGGEKLFF

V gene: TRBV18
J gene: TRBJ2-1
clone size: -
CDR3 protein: CASSPLSGERFNEQFF

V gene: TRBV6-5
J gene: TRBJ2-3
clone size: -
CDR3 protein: CASSRGDRGQDTQYF